Included here is one T cell receptor (beta chain) sequence, with context. The entry originates in a study of blood T cell repertoires in COVID-19. Study-level information: Sources were T cells, B-cell-depleted T cells, or PBMCs; the material itself was cDNA or gDNA.

J gave up 8 bases and V 2 bases, and 7 bases lay outside the gene matches. Germline lookup yields CDR1 MNHNY and CDR2 SVGAGI (reference sequence). The CDR3 consists of 15 residues. In the original analysis: Amplification of reference gene primers was used by the study to estimate nucleated cell counts. TCRdb keeps only in-frame clones here, not all; method: immunoSEQ multiplex PCR. For V, J and clone size, that table is used; D and trimming come from the DNA. The sample holds over 150,000 clones, about 87% seen once. The J gene is TRBJ1-4, the V gene TRBV6-6; 8 bases are a match to TRBD1. This clonotype originated in a woman in her 70s with COVID-19, enrolled during active disease. The sample consisted of peripheral blood. Written as DNA, the CDR3 is TGTGCCAGCAGTTACCCAGGGGGCGTAAAAGAAAAACTGTTTTTT. Translated: CASSYPGGVKEKLFF.